This entry lists 20 T cell receptor beta chains sequenced from one sample in a study of blood T cells in healthy people across ages. A second PCR, run for roughly 7 to 12 cycles, used a sample-barcoded 5' primer plus a J-beta primer mix. TCRdb redid the calling of the 5' RACE reads with MiXCR, one entry per CDR3 protein. The repertoire holds roughly 700,000 distinct CDR3 sequences, with 45% to 50% as singletons. Source material: blood. The receptors shown here come from an older woman in good health.

The chain joins TRBV28 to TRBJ1-4, with 8 bases lining up with TRBD1. CDR3 length equals 14 residues. Germline V gene data show CDR1 as MDHEN and CDR2 as SYDVKM. Losses at the gene ends were 6 bases for V and 5 bases for J; bases not matched to a gene: 5. In nucleotides, the CDR3 is TGTGCCAGCAGGACCACAGGGGGGAATGAAAAACTGTTTTTT. This codes for CASRTTGGNEKLFF.

The V and J genes are TRBV7-8 and TRBJ2-6; 7 nucleotides line up with TRBD1. Germline values: CDR1 SGHVS, CDR2 FQNEAQ. Trimming at V came to 6 bases and at J to 0 bases, leaving 8 bases not matched to a gene. The CDR3 covers 17 residues. This chain's CDR3 is CASRGDRRFSGANVLTF. CDR3 nucleotide sequence: TGTGCCAGCAGGGGGGACAGAAGATTCTCTGGGGCCAACGTCCTGACTTTC.

A remark on this clonotype: One end of the junction varies from germline; a read error may be responsible. The CDR3 loop is CVSSSFTGTGANVLTF. In DNA, the CDR3 is TGCGTCAGCAGCTCATTTACAGGGACTGGGGCCAACGTCCTGACTTTC. The chain recombines TRBV5-1 with TRBJ2-6; the D gene is possibly TRBD1 (6 bases). Germline values: CDR1 SGHRS, CDR2 YFSETQ. The CDR3 covers 16 residues.

This clonotype has only a few counts. The DNA of the CDR3 is TGTGCCAGCAGCCCTAAAAACGGGGGGGGAGTCAAGCAGTACTTC. Translation: CASSPKNGGGVKQYF. The gene calls are TRBV9 and TRBJ2-7; 8 nucleotides agree with TRBD2. V was clipped by 4 bases and J by 8 bases; unmatched bases: 14. The germline V gene has CDR1 SGDLS and CDR2 YYNGEE. The CDR3 sequence is 15 residues long. The variable domain in full, completed from reference TRBV9 and TRBJ2-7, reads DSGVTQTPKHLITATGQRVTLRCSPRSGDLSVYWYQQSLDQGLQFLIQYYNGEERAKGNILERFSAQQFPDLHSELNLSSLELGDSALYFCASSPKNGGGVKQYFGPGTRLTVT.

This clonotype occurred once. The junction differs from germline at one of its ends, possibly a read error. V usage is TRBV24-1 and J usage is TRBJ2-1; D is uncertain. Germline CDR1 reads KGHDR; CDR2 reads SFDVKD. The length of the CDR3 is 15 residues. The CDR3 spells CTTSDPGYSPNEQFF. As DNA, the CDR3 is TGTACCACCAGTGACCCCGGATACAGCCCGAATGAGCAGTTCTTC.

As DNA, the CDR3 is TGTGCCAGCAGCGACCTCACACCTTACAACTATGGCTACACCTTC. Its translation: CASSDLTPYNYGYTF. The V call is TRBV9, the J call TRBJ1-2; D call uncertain. CDR1 SGDLS and CDR2 YYNGEE come from the germline V gene. With 3 bases removed from V and 2 bases from J, the gap between germline ends came to 14 bases. This CDR3 comprises 15 residues.

This rearrangement joins TRBV25-1 to TRBJ2-7, with D unclear. With 3 bases removed from V and 4 bases from J, the gap between germline ends came to 10 bases. This CDR3 comprises 13 residues. Germline V lookup: CDR1 MGHDK, CDR2 SYGVNS. This chain's CDR3 is CASSDQLTYEQYF. The DNA of the CDR3 is TGTGCCAGCAGTGACCAATTGACTTACGAGCAGTACTTC.

This clonotype was observed a single time. The rearrangement uses TRBV4-3 and TRBJ2-1; D possibly corresponds to TRBD2 (6 bases). Germline CDR1 is LGHNA and CDR2 is YSLEER. This CDR3 spans 15 amino acids. Between the trimmed V and J ends, which lost 10 bases and 4 bases, there was a span of 20 bases. CDR3 in amino acids: CANTEGPSEYNEQFF. The CDR3 nucleotides read TGCGCCAACACCGAAGGCCCTAGCGAGTACAATGAGCAGTTCTTC.

V and J are TRBV5-1 and TRBJ2-7, with 8 bases lining up with TRBD2. The trim removed 3 bases at V and 2 bases at J, leaving 4 bases unmatched. Germline-derived CDR1 and CDR2 are SGHRS and YFSETQ. CDR3 size: 14 residues. CDR3 DNA: TGCGCCAGCAGCTATGGGACTAGTGCCTACGAGCAGTACTTC. Translation: CASSYGTSAYEQYF.

This clonotype came up a few times. The rearrangement uses TRBV20-1 and TRBJ2-7; TRBD1 aligns across 10 bases. The CDR3 consists of 15 residues. Germline loops: CDR1 DFQATT, CDR2 SNEGSKA (reference sequence). Germline trimming cut 1 base from V and 6 bases from J; bases unmatched to any gene: 9. The chain's CDR3 is CSARAPGQGTAEQYF. The DNA for the CDR3 is TGCAGTGCTAGAGCCCCGGGACAGGGGACGGCCGAGCAGTACTTC.

The chain uses TRBV20-1 and TRBJ1-2; 7 bases agree with TRBD1. This CDR3 is 12 amino acids long. Germline assignment: CDR1 DFQATT and CDR2 SNEGSKA (reference sequence). This CDR3 reads CSRTGQDYGYTF. The CDR3 DNA follows: TGCAGCAGAACCGGACAGGACTATGGCTACACCTTC.

Note on this clonotype: At one boundary the junction diverges from the germline segment, which might be a read error. The V gene is TRBV20-1, the J gene TRBJ1-2, with D possibly being TRBD1 (6 bases). Germline-derived CDR1 and CDR2 are DFQATT and SNEGSKA (reference sequence). This CDR3 contains 11 residues. For the CDR3, the DNA is TGCAGTGTTCCGGACAGCTATGGCCACACCTTC. Its translation is CSVPDSYGHTF.

This clonotype was counted many times. The chain combines TRBV2 with TRBJ1-2; 7 positions agree with TRBD1. Germline CDR1 SNHLY, CDR2 FYNNEI. The junction had 12 bases not matched to a gene; V was cut back by 2 bases and J by 6 bases. The CDR3 is 16 residues long. CDR3 sequence reads: CASSERSVQGLNGYTF. The CDR3 bases are TGTGCCAGCAGTGAAAGATCGGTACAGGGGCTCAATGGCTACACCTTC.

The chain employs TRBV29-1 and TRBJ2-4, with D possibly being TRBD1 or TRBD2 (5 bases each). The CDR3 has 13 amino acids. Germline values: CDR1 SQVTM, CDR2 ANQGSEA. Trimming shortened V by 4 bases and J by 5 bases, and 12 bases separated the two germline ends. The CDR3 sequence is CSVGGDGENIQYF. In nucleotides, the CDR3 is TGCAGCGTTGGAGGGGACGGGGAAAACATTCAGTACTTC.

In this sample, this clonotype turned up a few times. The gene calls are TRBV6-5 and TRBJ2-1, with 12 bases that match TRBD2. J was trimmed by 6 bases and V by 0 bases; bases with no gene match: 6. The CDR3 sequence is 17 residues long. Germline loops: CDR1 MNHEY, CDR2 SVGAGI. CDR3 loop: CASSYSRLAGEPNEQFF. The CDR3 DNA reads as TGTGCCAGCAGTTACTCTCGACTAGCGGGAGAGCCCAATGAGCAGTTCTTC.

Worth noting for this clonotype: Its ends do not fully match the called genes, so a read error is possible. V gene TRBV7-7 combines with J gene TRBJ2-2; D ambiguous. The length of the CDR3 is 13 residues. The germline V gene has CDR1 SSHAT and CDR2 FNYEAQ (reference sequence). CDR3 loop: CASSPDTTGELFF. For the CDR3, the DNA is TGTGCTAGCAGCCCGGATACCACCGGGGAGCTGTTTTTT.

The table lists this clonotype with a count of one. The rearrangement joins TRBV29-1 to TRBJ1-1, with D tentatively TRBD1 (6 bases). The CDR3 extends over 12 amino acids. The germline V gene has CDR1 SQVTM and CDR2 ANQGSEA. V dropped 5 bases and J dropped 5 bases, with 12 bases sitting between them. CDR3 bases: TGCAGCGTTCTTGCAGGGGTTACTGAAGCTTTCTTT. It yields the protein CSVLAGVTEAFF.

The V gene is TRBV28, the J gene TRBJ2-1; D tentatively fits TRBD1 or TRBD2 (7 bases each). The V end was cut by 2 bases, the J end by 7 bases, with 15 bases between. The CDR3 extends over 15 amino acids. The germline gives CDR1 MDHEN, CDR2 SYDVKM. The CDR3 region has the DNA TGTGCCAGCAGTTTAGTCAGGGGGGGGACTAATGAGCAGTTCTTC. This sequence encodes CASSLVRGGTNEQFF.

This clonotype appeared a single time. The rearrangement uses TRBV7-9 and TRBJ2-7; 7 bases line up with TRBD2. Losses at the gene ends were 6 bases for V and 2 bases for J; bases not matched to a gene: 4. Germline V gives CDR1 SEHNR, CDR2 FQNEAQ (reference sequence). This CDR3 contains 13 residues. CDR3 in amino acids: CASRSGTTYEQYF. The CDR3 DNA sequence: TGTGCCAGCAGATCCGGGACTACCTACGAGCAGTACTTC.

The chain carries TRBV20-1 and TRBJ2-1, with 15 positions matching TRBD2. This CDR3 region has 16 residues. Germline V CDR1 and CDR2: DFQATT, SNEGSKA (reference sequence). Losses at the gene ends were 5 bases for V and 4 bases for J; bases not matched to a gene: 6. This CDR3 is CSASRTSGRGYNEQFF. The CDR3 DNA follows: TGCAGTGCTTCTCGGACTAGCGGGAGGGGATACAATGAGCAGTTCTTC.